This record looks at one T cell receptor (beta chain) sequence and its context. What it binds is not known. The data belong to a study of cytomegalovirus exposure and HLA in healthy donors. Healthy bone marrow donors made up the cohort. Germline V CDR1 and CDR2: KGHSH, LQKENI. With 3 bases clipped from V and 6 bases from J, the junction kept 6 bases outside the gene matches. This CDR3 is built from 14 residues. In the PCR, 60 Vbeta and 13 Jbeta primers were used. Profiling relied on immunoSEQ multiplex PCR, and the TCRdb table lists in-frame clones only, not all of them. The sample contains over 130,000 clones, approximately 84% of which appear only once. Study results and limitations: A list of approximately 160 TCR beta chains associated with cytomegalovirus was given.

Sequencing was done on a sample of PBMCs. The genes are TRBV18 and TRBJ2-5; TRBD1 agrees at 8 bases. The TCR originated in a man aged 25 to 45 in good health and CMV-seropositive. CDR3 in DNA: TGTGCCAGCTCACCGGGACAGGATGTACAGACCCAGTACTTC. Translated, it gives CASSPGQDVQTQYF.